A selection of T cell receptor beta chains follows, all from one sample in a study of post-analysis software for immune sequencing data. TCRdb passed the PCR reads through MiXCR, listing each CDR3 protein once. The sample yields about 770,000 distinct CDR3 sequences, about 43% seen once. Sequencing was performed on blood. The receptors derive from a girl aged 10 to 17 with multiple sclerosis. The CDR3 runs from the conserved cysteine through the conserved F or W. A D gene is named only where the DNA matches it firmly. Expanded clones are given a class, and other clones once, few, many or no size at all.

J gene,V gene,D gene,clone size,CDR3 protein,CDR3 DNA
TRBJ2-5,TRBV18,NA,few,CASSPIRYRETQYF,TGTGCCAGCTCACCGATAAGATATCGGGAGACCCAGTACTTC
TRBJ2-7,TRBV11-2,TRBD1,few,CASSLERTGSPEQYF,TGTGCCAGCAGCTTAGAGCGGACAGGGTCCCCCGAGCAGTACTTC
TRBJ2-1,TRBV5-1,TRBD1,once,CASSLGQGAHEQFF,TGCGCCAGCAGCTTGGGACAGGGGGCCCATGAGCAGTTCTTC
TRBJ2-7,TRBV7-2,NA,few,CASSLGGLHSYEQYF,TGTGCCAGCAGCCTCGGGGGACTGCACTCCTACGAGCAGTACTTC
TRBJ1-2,TRBV5-5,NA,NA,CASSWGSSNYGYTF,TGTGCCAGCAGCTGGGGGTCTTCTAACTATGGCTACACCTTC
TRBJ2-7,TRBV7-9,NA,NA,CAPNYEQYF,TGTGCCCCGAACTACGAGCAGTACTTC
TRBJ2-1,TRBV29-1,NA,NA,CSVEDKDFTTYNEQFF,TGCAGCGTTGAAGATAAGGACTTTACGACCTACAATGAGCAGTTCTTC
TRBJ2-1,TRBV29-1,NA,NA,CSAVGAGLGEQFF,TGCAGCGCCGTGGGGGCGGGACTTGGCGAGCAGTTCTTC
TRBJ1-6,TRBV9,NA,few,CASSVEVRDSPLHF,TGTGCCAGCAGCGTAGAGGTACGGGATTCACCCCTCCACTTT
TRBJ2-5,TRBV24-1,NA,NA,CATSDLIETQYF,TGTGCCACCAGTGATTTGATAGAGACCCAGTACTTC
TRBJ1-6,TRBV7-2,TRBD1,NA,CASSGAPGQSSYNSPLHF,TGTGCCAGCAGCGGAGCCCCGGGACAGAGCTCCTATAATTCACCCCTCCACTTT
TRBJ2-1,TRBV29-1,NA,NA,CSVEVLAYNEQFF,TGCAGCGTTGAAGTGCTAGCCTACAATGAGCAGTTCTTC
TRBJ1-2,TRBV20-1,NA,NA,CSAIQGVNGYTF,TGCAGTGCTATACAGGGAGTAAATGGCTACACCTTC
TRBJ2-1,TRBV29-1,NA,NA,CSYIGGGSYNEQFF,TGCAGTTACATAGGAGGGGGATCCTACAATGAGCAGTTCTTC
TRBJ2-7,TRBV20-1,NA,NA,CSARPRQDTVGEQYF,TGCAGTGCTAGACCCCGACAGGACACCGTGGGGGAGCAGTACTTC
TRBJ2-5,TRBV12-3/TRBV12-4,TRBD1,few,CASSGDRHSQETQYF,TGTGCCAGCAGTGGGGACAGACACAGCCAAGAGACCCAGTACTTC
TRBJ2-7,TRBV20-1,TRBD1,NA,CSARVTGGWHEQYF,TGCAGTGCTAGAGTGACAGGGGGTTGGCACGAGCAGTACTTC
TRBJ1-2,TRBV7-9,TRBD1,NA,CASNLGTGDTTNYGYTF,TGTGCCAGCAACCTCGGGACAGGGGATACCACTAACTATGGCTACACCTTC
TRBJ1-2,TRBV7-9,NA,once,CASSAALGSHGYTF,TGTGCCAGCAGCGCCGCGTTGGGGAGCCATGGCTACACCTTC
TRBJ2-4,TRBV3-1,NA,NA,CANSLRTEWDIQYF,TGTGCCAACAGCCTCCGGACAGAGTGGGACATTCAGTACTTC
TRBJ2-3,TRBV4-2,TRBD2,NA,CASSQDTGGGTDTQYF,TGTGCCAGCAGCCAAGATACGGGAGGGGGCACAGATACGCAGTATTTT
TRBJ2-1,TRBV4-3,NA,NA,CASSQERTGHSNEQFF,TGCGCCAGCAGCCAAGAACGAACAGGTCACAGCAATGAGCAGTTCTTC
TRBJ1-2,TRBV20-1,NA,NA,CSAKVLYGYTF,TGCAGTGCTAAAGTTTTATATGGCTACACCTTC
TRBJ1-1,TRBV10-3,TRBD1,many,CAIGRTGDTEAFF,TGTGCCATCGGCCGGACAGGGGACACTGAAGCTTTCTTT
TRBJ2-7,TRBV7-2,NA,NA,CASSFGYYEQYF,TGTGCCAGCAGCTTCGGGTACTACGAGCAGTACTTC
TRBJ2-7,TRBV3-1,NA,NA,CASSQDPSGRVQDEQYF,TGTGCCAGCAGCCAAGATCCCTCGGGTCGAGTACAAGACGAGCAGTACTTC
TRBJ2-7,TRBV4-2,TRBD1,NA,CASSPGTGDNEQYF,TGTGCCAGCAGCCCTGGGACAGGGGACAACGAGCAGTACTTC
TRBJ2-7,TRBV20-1,TRBD1,NA,CSARRQGETYEQYF,TGCAGTGCTAGAAGGCAGGGGGAAACCTACGAGCAGTACTTC
TRBJ2-3,TRBV7-3,NA,few,CASSLFGRANTQYF,TGTGCCAGCAGCTTATTCGGAAGAGCGAATACGCAGTATTTT
TRBJ1-2,TRBV7-9,TRBD1,NA,CASSRPGQGANYGYTF,TGTGCCAGCAGCCGACCGGGACAGGGGGCGAACTATGGCTACACCTTC
TRBJ2-5,TRBV10-1,NA,few,CASSGSGEPGETQYF,TGCGCCAGCAGTGGATCAGGGGAGCCAGGAGAGACCCAGTACTTC
TRBJ2-4,TRBV7-9,NA,few,CASSAWTAQDIQYF,TGTGCCAGCAGCGCATGGACGGCCCAGGACATTCAGTACTTC
TRBJ2-1,TRBV6-6,TRBD2,few,CASSYSSSGRPEQFF,TGTGCCAGCAGTTACTCGTCTAGCGGACGTCCGGAGCAGTTCTTC
TRBJ1-2,TRBV20-1,NA,NA,CSVWGSPSPVSPYGYTF,TGCAGTGTATGGGGCTCGCCGAGCCCCGTCTCCCCCTATGGCTACACCTTC
TRBJ2-1,TRBV20-1,TRBD2,once,CSARGVGLLAITYNEQFF,TGCAGTGCTAGAGGGGTTGGACTACTAGCGATTACCTACAATGAGCAGTTCTTC
TRBJ2-1,TRBV12-3/TRBV12-4,TRBD2,NA,CASSSAGEGNEQFF,TGTGCCAGCAGTTCCGCGGGAGAGGGCAATGAGCAGTTCTTC